This T cell receptor beta chain is drawn from a study of OX40 agonist ivuxolimab in advanced cancers. Turning to the study itself: A diagnosis of hepatocellular carcinoma, melanoma, renal cell or head and neck cancer was present in dose-escalation patients.

Sequenced by immunoSEQ multiplex PCR; TCRdb stores in-frame clones only, minus some. Seen here are 100,000 or so clones, around 85% observed once, and the top ten hold 3.5% to 4%. Overall study results and limits: At 0.1 to 3.0 mg/kg, CD4+ and CD8+ blood T cells expanded clonally by week 6. The study did not work out the antigen specificity of the expanded peripheral T cells.

The V gene's germline CDR1 is MGHRA and CDR2 YSYEKL. Trimming shortened V by 8 bases and J by 1 base, and 15 bases separated the two germline ends. The CDR3 runs to 15 residues. Comment on this clone: Its target is unknown.

Blood was sampled at baseline, cycle 4 day 1, and cycle 7 day 1. This chain links TRBV4-1 with TRBJ2-1, with D possibly matching TRBD2 (5 bases). The source was CD4+ or CD8+ T cells sorted from blood, collected in a trial of the OX40 agonist ivuxolimab. This TCR derives from an adult with an advanced solid tumor such as melanoma, head and neck, liver or kidney cancer. The CDR3 protein is CASRPPGRSYNEQFF. The CDR3 coding sequence is TGCGCCAGCCGACCTCCGGGAAGATCCTACAATGAGCAGTTCTTC.